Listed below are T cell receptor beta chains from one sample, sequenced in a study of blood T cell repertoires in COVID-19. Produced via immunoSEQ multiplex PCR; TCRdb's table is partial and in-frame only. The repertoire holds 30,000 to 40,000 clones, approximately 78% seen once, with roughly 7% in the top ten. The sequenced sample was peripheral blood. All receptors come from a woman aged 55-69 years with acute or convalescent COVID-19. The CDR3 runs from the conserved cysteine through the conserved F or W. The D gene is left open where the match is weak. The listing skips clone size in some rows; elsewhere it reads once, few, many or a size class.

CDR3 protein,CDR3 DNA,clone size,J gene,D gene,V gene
CASSLEGQGPQHF,TGTGCCAGCAGCTTAGAGGGACAGGGTCCCCAGCATTTT,once,TRBJ1-5,TRBD1,TRBV11-2
CAISEAGDLNTEAFF,TGTGCCATCAGTGAGGCGGGGGACTTGAACACTGAAGCTTTCTTT,-,TRBJ1-1,-,TRBV10-3
CATSGRDVLQETQYF,TGTGCCACCAGTGGGAGGGATGTCTTACAAGAGACCCAGTACTTC,-,TRBJ2-5,-,TRBV24-1
CASSQAPSLRAEAFF,TGTGCCAGCAGCCAAGCTCCCTCCTTGAGGGCTGAAGCTTTCTTT,-,TRBJ1-1,-,TRBV3-1/TRBV3-2
CASSLGDRASSDTQYF,TGTGCCAGCAGCTTAGGGGACAGGGCATCTTCAGATACGCAGTATTTT,-,TRBJ2-3,TRBD1,TRBV11-3
CGIGQKPYPNTEAFF,TGTGGAATTGGACAGAAACCGTATCCGAACACTGAAGCTTTTTTT,-,TRBJ1-1,-,TRBV10-3
CASGRQGAGEKLFF,TGTGCCAGCGGACGACAGGGGGCCGGTGAAAAACTGTTTTTT,-,TRBJ1-4,TRBD1,TRBV6-5
CASSLGRTSNEKLFF,TGTGCCAGCAGTTTAGGGAGGACTTCTAATGAAAAACTGTTTTTT,few,TRBJ1-4,-,TRBV27
CASSLGRVGNQPQHF,TGTGCCAGCAGCTTAGGACGGGTCGGCAATCAGCCCCAGCATTTT,-,TRBJ1-5,-,TRBV7-2
CASSYITDTQYF,TGTGCCAGCAGTTACATCACAGATACGCAGTATTTT,-,TRBJ2-3,-,TRBV5-4
CASKGTGGPGGGYNEQFF,TGTGCCAGTAAGGGGACAGGGGGACCCGGAGGTGGGTACAATGAGCAGTTCTTC,-,TRBJ2-1,TRBD1,TRBV19
CAWSGVALAGGRYTQYF,TGTGCCTGGAGCGGTGTCGCCTTAGCGGGGGGGCGGTATACGCAGTATTTT,-,TRBJ2-3,TRBD2,TRBV30
CASSGPGVTGELFF,TGTGCCAGCAGTGGGCCGGGGGTCACCGGGGAGCTGTTTTTT,-,TRBJ2-2,-,TRBV27
CASSSEGVWTEAFF,TGTGCCAGCAGCTCCGAGGGGGTGTGGACTGAAGCTTTCTTT,-,TRBJ1-1,-,TRBV7-9
CSAGTVNTGELFF,TGCAGCGCTGGGACAGTGAACACCGGGGAGCTGTTTTTT,-,TRBJ2-2,TRBD1,TRBV29-1
CATEIQGLKSTSGNTIYF,TGTGCCACCGAAATCCAGGGCCTAAAGTCCACCTCTGGAAACACCATATATTTT,-,TRBJ1-3,-,TRBV2
CASSSGVAGGDEQFF,TGTGCCAGCAGCTCCGGGGTAGCGGGGGGCGATGAGCAGTTCTTC,-,TRBJ2-1,TRBD2,TRBV5-6
CASSHRLAGVTNTGELFF,TGCGCCAGCAGCCACCGACTAGCGGGGGTTACGAACACCGGGGAGCTGTTTTTT,-,TRBJ2-2,TRBD2,TRBV4-1
CATRQNNEQFF,TGTGCCACCAGACAGAACAATGAGCAGTTCTTC,-,TRBJ2-1,-,TRBV10-3
CASIDGTGGRNEQFF,TGTGCCAGCATAGACGGGACAGGGGGCCGAAATGAGCAGTTCTTC,-,TRBJ2-1,TRBD1,TRBV6-5
CASSFQGGEPGYTF,TGTGCCAGCAGTTTCCAAGGGGGGGAGCCTGGCTACACCTTC,-,TRBJ1-2,-,TRBV27
CASSPTGGSNEKLFF,TGTGCCAGCAGTCCTACGGGGGGGTCTAATGAAAAACTGTTTTTT,-,TRBJ1-4,-,TRBV28
CASSSEYRGNTEAFF,TGTGCCAGCAGCTCAGAATACAGGGGGAACACTGAAGCTTTCTTT,-,TRBJ1-1,TRBD1,TRBV7-9